One sample yielded the 30 T cell receptor beta chains listed below, sequenced in a study of Graves' ophthalmopathy and Graves' hyperthyroidism. Amplification targeted the TCR beta CDR3 regions, with RNA transcripts as the source material. The library came from an HTBI-primed first-round RT-PCR and a second-round multiplex PCR. TCRdb re-derived calls from the multiplex PCR reads in MiXCR, one entry per CDR3 protein. The sample holds some 170,000 distinct CDR3 sequences, just under 40% seen once. The sequenced material came from peripheral blood. All receptors derive from a man younger than 40 with Graves' ophthalmopathy.

This sequence joins TRBV6-1 and TRBJ2-5, with 12 positions matching TRBD2. CDR1 MNHNS and CDR2 SASEGT come from the germline V gene. Trimming cost V 5 bases and J 2 bases; bases outside gene matches: 12. The CDR3 is 18 amino acids. CDR3 nucleotides: TGTGCCAGCAGTCGATATCGACTAGCGGGAGAACAACAAGAGACCCAGTACTTC. Amino acids: CASSRYRLAGEQQETQYF.

This clonotype was seen ten or more times. This sequence joins TRBV6-2 or TRBV6-3 and TRBJ1-1, with D tentatively TRBD1 (6 bases). CDR1 is MNHEY and CDR2 is SVGEGT in the germline V gene. The CDR3 spans 16 residues. Deletions cut 4 bases from V and 4 bases from J, with 19 bases between. The CDR3 DNA reads as TGTGCCAGCAGTTCGGACACCGAGGGGGGGGGCACTGAAGCTTTCTTT. Translation: CASSSDTEGGGTEAFF.

There are many counts of this clonotype. V and J are TRBV19 and TRBJ1-2, with D maybe TRBD1 (6 bases). Germline-derived CDR1 and CDR2 are LNHDA and SQIVND (reference sequence). This CDR3 comprises 15 residues. The V and J ends lost 6 bases and 2 bases respectively, with 16 bases between them. CDR3 amino acids: CASSQLDSLNYGYTF. Here the CDR3 DNA reads TGTGCCAGTAGCCAATTGGACAGTTTAAACTATGGCTACACCTTC.

This clonotype was seen ten or more times. The chain links TRBV12-3 or TRBV12-4 to TRBJ1-6; D is undetermined. V lost 5 bases, J lost 2 bases, and 10 bases lay in between. The CDR3 is 15 residues long. The CDR3 protein is CASSLSGTYNSPLHF. Here the CDR3 DNA reads TGTGCCAGCAGTCTCAGTGGTACCTATAATTCACCCCTCCACTTT.

This clonotype was seen ten or more times. The chain is built from TRBV20-1 and TRBJ2-7; tentatively, D is TRBD1 (6 bases). Germline lookup yields CDR1 DFQATT and CDR2 SNEGSKA (reference sequence). CDR3 size: 13 residues. V was cut by 6 bases and J by 2 bases, with 14 bases left in between. CDR3 coding DNA: TGCAGTGCACGCCGACAGGAACCCTACGAGCAGTACTTC. The encoded protein is CSARRQEPYEQYF.

The genes are TRBV12-3 or TRBV12-4 and TRBJ1-2; 7 nucleotides agree with TRBD1. The J segment lost 7 bases and the V segment lost 7 bases, leaving 12 bases of the junction unmatched. The CDR3 is 14 amino acids. The DNA for the CDR3 is TGTGCCAGCATGGTTGACAGGGTGTCGGTTGGCTACACCTTC. This gives the protein CASMVDRVSVGYTF.

This clonotype was recorded at least ten times. The chain combines TRBV6-2 or TRBV6-3 with TRBJ1-5, with 9 bases fitting TRBD1. The V segment lost 4 bases and the J segment 11 bases; nucleotides outside the gene matches: 12. The germline V gene has CDR1 MNHEY and CDR2 SVGEGT. The CDR3 runs to 15 residues. The CDR3 DNA follows: TGTGCCAGCAGTTTTGCCGGGACAGGGATTTCGTCCCAGCATTTT. Translated, it gives CASSFAGTGISSQHF.

The V gene is TRBV6-2 or TRBV6-3, the J gene TRBJ2-5; 7 positions agree with TRBD1. Losses at the gene ends were 7 bases for V and 5 bases for J; bases not matched to a gene: 7. This CDR3 spans 13 amino acids. Germline CDR1 MNHEY, CDR2 SVGEGT. In nucleotides, the CDR3 is TGTGCCAGCAACCCGACAGGGCGGGAGACCCAGTACTTC. The encoded protein is CASNPTGRETQYF.

The V gene is TRBV7-8, the J gene TRBJ1-2; D is possibly TRBD1 (6 bases). The CDR3 extends over 12 amino acids. Germline V lookup: CDR1 SGHVS, CDR2 FQNEAQ. V was trimmed by 4 bases and J by 6 bases, leaving 9 bases between them. The CDR3 loop is CASSSNRDGYTF. CDR3 DNA: TGTGCCAGCAGCTCTAACAGGGATGGCTACACCTTC.

The chain employs TRBV6-2 or TRBV6-3 and TRBJ2-5; D possibly uses TRBD1 or TRBD2 (5 bases each). Germline V gene sequence: CDR1 MNHEY, CDR2 SVGEGT. V shed 6 bases and J shed 5 bases, with 16 bases lying between them. The CDR3 totals 14 residues. CDR3 nucleotides: TGTGCCAGCAGACCCCCGGGACCTAGGGAGACCCAGTACTTC. Translation: CASRPPGPRETQYF.

In this sample, this clonotype turned up many times. The chain has TRBV4-2 and TRBJ1-2; tentatively, D is TRBD1 (5 bases). The CDR3 is 16 residues long. With 0 bases removed from V and 2 bases from J, the gap between germline ends came to 13 bases. Germline CDR1 and CDR2: LGHNA and YNFKEQ. The CDR3 loop reads CASSQDPGQANYGYTF. The CDR3 DNA is TGTGCCAGCAGCCAAGATCCGGGGCAGGCGAACTATGGCTACACCTTC.

The V call is TRBV30, the J call TRBJ1-1; no clear D gene. The germline V gene has CDR1 GTSNPN and CDR2 SVGIG (reference sequence). The CDR3 contains 13 residues. Trimming cost V 2 bases and J 1 base, with 8 bases left between them. The CDR3 nucleotides read TGTGCCTGGAGTCCCAGACCGAACACTGAAGCTTTCTTT. Translated, it gives CAWSPRPNTEAFF.

This clonotype occurred many times. This chain joins TRBV2 and TRBJ2-7, with 7 nucleotides matching TRBD1. The CDR3 covers 13 residues. CDR1 is SNHLY and CDR2 is FYNNEI in the germline V gene. The trim removed 5 bases at V and 3 bases at J, leaving 4 bases unmatched. The DNA for the CDR3 is TGTGCCAGCAGTATACGGGACAGCTACGAGCAGTACTTC. It yields the protein CASSIRDSYEQYF.

This clonotype was detected ten times or more. J is TRBJ1-1 and V is TRBV7-2; unclear D gene. CDR3 length equals 12 residues. Germline CDR1 is SGHTA and CDR2 is FQGNSA. Trimming cost V 4 bases and J 7 bases, with 10 bases left between them. Written as DNA, the CDR3 is TGTGCCAGCAGCTACGAGGGATTTGAAGCTTTCTTT. Translating it yields CASSYEGFEAFF.

The genes are TRBV12-3 or TRBV12-4 and TRBJ2-2; no definite D call. V was cut by 5 bases and J by 6 bases, with 4 bases left in between. The CDR3 contains 11 residues. The CDR3, as DNA: TGTGCCAGCAGTGAACCCGGGGAGCTGTTTTTT. This encodes CASSEPGELFF.

This chain connects TRBV20-1 to TRBJ2-7; D is possibly TRBD2 (6 bases). Trimming shortened V by 3 bases and J by 7 bases, and 22 bases separated the two germline ends. Looked up from germline, CDR1 is DFQATT and CDR2 is SNEGSKA (reference sequence). The CDR3 extends over 15 amino acids. CDR3: CSASKPDRARGEQYF. DNA of the CDR3: TGCAGTGCTAGTAAACCAGACAGAGCACGGGGGGAGCAGTACTTC.

In its sample, this clonotype was seen many times. The genes are TRBV28 and TRBJ2-7; tentatively, D is TRBD1 (5 bases). This CDR3 is 13 amino acids long. Per the germline V gene, CDR1 is MDHEN and CDR2 is SYDVKM. V shed 1 base and J shed 6 bases, with 10 bases lying between them. CDR3 amino acids: CASSLSRAREQYF. Here the CDR3 DNA reads TGTGCCAGCAGTTTATCCAGGGCCCGCGAGCAGTACTTC.

At least ten counts were recorded for this clonotype. The rearrangement uses TRBV12-3 or TRBV12-4 and TRBJ1-5; D call uncertain. V dropped 2 bases and J dropped 5 bases, with 7 bases sitting between them. The length of the CDR3 is 13 residues. The CDR3 DNA sequence: TGTGCCAGCAGTTTACAGAGGGATCAGCCCCAGCATTTT. This encodes CASSLQRDQPQHF.

This clonotype was recorded many times. J is TRBJ1-1 and V is TRBV29-1, with TRBD1 matching over 9 bases. CDR3 length: 12 amino acids. Germline V lookup: CDR1 SQVTM, CDR2 ANQGSEA. Trimming cost V 7 bases and J 1 base; bases outside gene matches: 1. CDR3 loop: CSADRGNTEAFF. CDR3 nucleotide sequence: TGCAGCGCGGACAGGGGGAACACTGAAGCTTTCTTT.

The chain combines TRBV4-2 with TRBJ2-5, with D unclear. This CDR3 comprises 15 residues. V shed 1 base and J shed 0 bases, with 9 bases lying between them. Germline V CDR1 and CDR2: LGHNA, YNFKEQ. CDR3 in DNA: TGTGCCAGCAGCCAAGGTGGAAGGGACCAAGAGACCCAGTACTTC. It codes for CASSQGGRDQETQYF.

This chain connects TRBV18 to TRBJ2-7; D is possibly TRBD1 (7 bases). The ends were cut back, 4 bases at V and 3 bases at J, with 16 bases in the middle. The CDR3 length is 15 residues. Germline V gene lookup returns CDR1 KGHSH and CDR2 LQKENI. The CDR3: CASSRSTGEVYEQYF. CDR3 coding DNA: TGTGCCAGCTCACGAAGTACAGGGGAGGTCTACGAGCAGTACTTC.

This clonotype was seen at least ten times. This chain joins TRBV20-1 and TRBJ1-1, with 7 bases matching TRBD1. The CDR3 is made up of 16 amino acids. The trim removed 5 bases at V and 6 bases at J, leaving 18 bases unmatched. The germline CDR1 and CDR2 sequences are DFQATT and SNEGSKA (reference sequence). CDR3 loop: CSASELMWDSRSEAFF. CDR3 nucleotide sequence: TGCAGTGCTTCTGAATTGATGTGGGACAGCCGCTCTGAAGCTTTCTTT.

A few counts support this clonotype. V gene TRBV11-1 combines with J gene TRBJ2-5; 12 bases are a match to TRBD1. V gave up 2 bases and J gave up 5 bases; unmatched junction bases: 9. Germline loops: CDR1 SGHAT, CDR2 FQDESV (reference sequence). This CDR3 contains 17 residues. CDR3 region: CASSLTSGTGGYETQYF. CDR3 DNA: TGTGCCAGCAGCTTAACCTCCGGGACAGGGGGCTATGAGACCCAGTACTTC.

This clonotype was detected ten times or more. The chain is built from TRBV12-3 or TRBV12-4 and TRBJ1-1, with 7 bases identical to TRBD1. The CDR3 contains 15 residues. V lost 5 bases and J lost 3; bases outside the gene matches: 9. CDR3 sequence (DNA): TGTGCCAGCAGTCCTTACAGGGGCCTGGACACTGAAGCTTTCTTT. It encodes CASSPYRGLDTEAFF.

This clonotype is a singleton in its sample. V usage is TRBV12-3 or TRBV12-4 and J usage is TRBJ2-7; perhaps TRBD2 as D (5 bases). V was shortened by 3 bases and J by 7 bases, with 16 bases between the two germline ends. The CDR3 contains 14 residues. Written as DNA, the CDR3 is TGTGCCAGCAGTTTTGGGCAAGCGGTGGTTGAGCAGTACTTC. Protein: CASSFGQAVVEQYF.

A note on this clonotype: The conserved phenylalanine or tryptophan normally closing the CDR3 is absent here, so this likely arose from a read error. The CDR3 DNA sequence: TGTGCCAGCAGCTTATATGGAGAGACCCAGTACTAC. It encodes CASSLYGETQYY. This sequence joins TRBV7-9 and TRBJ2-5; no clear D gene. Trimming cost V 2 bases and J 4 bases, with 5 bases left between them. The germline gives CDR1 SEHNR, CDR2 FQNEAQ (reference sequence). This CDR3 is built from 12 residues.

The chain uses TRBV5-5 and TRBJ2-7, with D unresolved. V was trimmed by 1 base and J by 7 bases, leaving 15 bases between them. CDR3 length equals 14 residues. Germline V lookup: CDR1 SGHKS, CDR2 YYEKEE (reference sequence). CDR3 DNA: TGTGCCAGCAGCTTGATGGGTTCCCTGGGGGAGCAGTACTTC. Its protein product is CASSLMGSLGEQYF.

This clonotype occurred a few times. This rearrangement joins TRBV6-2 or TRBV6-3 to TRBJ1-2; maybe TRBD1 (6 bases). CDR3 size: 15 residues. The V end lost 5 bases, the J end lost 4 bases, and 17 bases lay between the germline ends. The germline V gene has CDR1 MNHEY and CDR2 SVGEGT. CDR3 in amino acids: CASSRSGTTSYGYTF. CDR3 nucleotides: TGTGCCAGCAGTCGATCCGGGACAACTTCCTATGGCTACACCTTC.

V gene TRBV30 combines with J gene TRBJ1-4; a possible D gene is TRBD1 (5 bases). The CDR3 length is 12 residues. Germline values: CDR1 GTSNPN, CDR2 SVGIG (reference sequence). Trimming shortened V by 5 bases and J by 8 bases, and 12 bases separated the two germline ends. The CDR3 protein is CAWSREGEKLFF. For the CDR3, the DNA is TGTGCCTGGTCCAGGGAAGGCGAAAAACTGTTTTTT.

The chain combines TRBV30 with TRBJ2-5; D may be TRBD2 (5 bases). The germline V gene encodes CDR1 GTSNPN and CDR2 SVGIG (reference sequence). Trimming cost V 3 bases and J 2 bases, with 7 bases left between them. This CDR3 is built from 12 residues. Here the CDR3 DNA reads TGTGCCTGGAGGGAGGAGCAAGAGACCCAGTACTTC. It codes for CAWREEQETQYF. Full variable domain (remainder filled in from reference TRBV30 and TRBJ2-5): SQTIHQWPATLVQPVGSPLSLECTVEGTSNPNLYWYRQAAGRGLQLLFYSVGIGQISSEVPQNLSASRPQDRQFILSSKKLLLSDSGFYLCAWREEQETQYFGPGTRLLVL.